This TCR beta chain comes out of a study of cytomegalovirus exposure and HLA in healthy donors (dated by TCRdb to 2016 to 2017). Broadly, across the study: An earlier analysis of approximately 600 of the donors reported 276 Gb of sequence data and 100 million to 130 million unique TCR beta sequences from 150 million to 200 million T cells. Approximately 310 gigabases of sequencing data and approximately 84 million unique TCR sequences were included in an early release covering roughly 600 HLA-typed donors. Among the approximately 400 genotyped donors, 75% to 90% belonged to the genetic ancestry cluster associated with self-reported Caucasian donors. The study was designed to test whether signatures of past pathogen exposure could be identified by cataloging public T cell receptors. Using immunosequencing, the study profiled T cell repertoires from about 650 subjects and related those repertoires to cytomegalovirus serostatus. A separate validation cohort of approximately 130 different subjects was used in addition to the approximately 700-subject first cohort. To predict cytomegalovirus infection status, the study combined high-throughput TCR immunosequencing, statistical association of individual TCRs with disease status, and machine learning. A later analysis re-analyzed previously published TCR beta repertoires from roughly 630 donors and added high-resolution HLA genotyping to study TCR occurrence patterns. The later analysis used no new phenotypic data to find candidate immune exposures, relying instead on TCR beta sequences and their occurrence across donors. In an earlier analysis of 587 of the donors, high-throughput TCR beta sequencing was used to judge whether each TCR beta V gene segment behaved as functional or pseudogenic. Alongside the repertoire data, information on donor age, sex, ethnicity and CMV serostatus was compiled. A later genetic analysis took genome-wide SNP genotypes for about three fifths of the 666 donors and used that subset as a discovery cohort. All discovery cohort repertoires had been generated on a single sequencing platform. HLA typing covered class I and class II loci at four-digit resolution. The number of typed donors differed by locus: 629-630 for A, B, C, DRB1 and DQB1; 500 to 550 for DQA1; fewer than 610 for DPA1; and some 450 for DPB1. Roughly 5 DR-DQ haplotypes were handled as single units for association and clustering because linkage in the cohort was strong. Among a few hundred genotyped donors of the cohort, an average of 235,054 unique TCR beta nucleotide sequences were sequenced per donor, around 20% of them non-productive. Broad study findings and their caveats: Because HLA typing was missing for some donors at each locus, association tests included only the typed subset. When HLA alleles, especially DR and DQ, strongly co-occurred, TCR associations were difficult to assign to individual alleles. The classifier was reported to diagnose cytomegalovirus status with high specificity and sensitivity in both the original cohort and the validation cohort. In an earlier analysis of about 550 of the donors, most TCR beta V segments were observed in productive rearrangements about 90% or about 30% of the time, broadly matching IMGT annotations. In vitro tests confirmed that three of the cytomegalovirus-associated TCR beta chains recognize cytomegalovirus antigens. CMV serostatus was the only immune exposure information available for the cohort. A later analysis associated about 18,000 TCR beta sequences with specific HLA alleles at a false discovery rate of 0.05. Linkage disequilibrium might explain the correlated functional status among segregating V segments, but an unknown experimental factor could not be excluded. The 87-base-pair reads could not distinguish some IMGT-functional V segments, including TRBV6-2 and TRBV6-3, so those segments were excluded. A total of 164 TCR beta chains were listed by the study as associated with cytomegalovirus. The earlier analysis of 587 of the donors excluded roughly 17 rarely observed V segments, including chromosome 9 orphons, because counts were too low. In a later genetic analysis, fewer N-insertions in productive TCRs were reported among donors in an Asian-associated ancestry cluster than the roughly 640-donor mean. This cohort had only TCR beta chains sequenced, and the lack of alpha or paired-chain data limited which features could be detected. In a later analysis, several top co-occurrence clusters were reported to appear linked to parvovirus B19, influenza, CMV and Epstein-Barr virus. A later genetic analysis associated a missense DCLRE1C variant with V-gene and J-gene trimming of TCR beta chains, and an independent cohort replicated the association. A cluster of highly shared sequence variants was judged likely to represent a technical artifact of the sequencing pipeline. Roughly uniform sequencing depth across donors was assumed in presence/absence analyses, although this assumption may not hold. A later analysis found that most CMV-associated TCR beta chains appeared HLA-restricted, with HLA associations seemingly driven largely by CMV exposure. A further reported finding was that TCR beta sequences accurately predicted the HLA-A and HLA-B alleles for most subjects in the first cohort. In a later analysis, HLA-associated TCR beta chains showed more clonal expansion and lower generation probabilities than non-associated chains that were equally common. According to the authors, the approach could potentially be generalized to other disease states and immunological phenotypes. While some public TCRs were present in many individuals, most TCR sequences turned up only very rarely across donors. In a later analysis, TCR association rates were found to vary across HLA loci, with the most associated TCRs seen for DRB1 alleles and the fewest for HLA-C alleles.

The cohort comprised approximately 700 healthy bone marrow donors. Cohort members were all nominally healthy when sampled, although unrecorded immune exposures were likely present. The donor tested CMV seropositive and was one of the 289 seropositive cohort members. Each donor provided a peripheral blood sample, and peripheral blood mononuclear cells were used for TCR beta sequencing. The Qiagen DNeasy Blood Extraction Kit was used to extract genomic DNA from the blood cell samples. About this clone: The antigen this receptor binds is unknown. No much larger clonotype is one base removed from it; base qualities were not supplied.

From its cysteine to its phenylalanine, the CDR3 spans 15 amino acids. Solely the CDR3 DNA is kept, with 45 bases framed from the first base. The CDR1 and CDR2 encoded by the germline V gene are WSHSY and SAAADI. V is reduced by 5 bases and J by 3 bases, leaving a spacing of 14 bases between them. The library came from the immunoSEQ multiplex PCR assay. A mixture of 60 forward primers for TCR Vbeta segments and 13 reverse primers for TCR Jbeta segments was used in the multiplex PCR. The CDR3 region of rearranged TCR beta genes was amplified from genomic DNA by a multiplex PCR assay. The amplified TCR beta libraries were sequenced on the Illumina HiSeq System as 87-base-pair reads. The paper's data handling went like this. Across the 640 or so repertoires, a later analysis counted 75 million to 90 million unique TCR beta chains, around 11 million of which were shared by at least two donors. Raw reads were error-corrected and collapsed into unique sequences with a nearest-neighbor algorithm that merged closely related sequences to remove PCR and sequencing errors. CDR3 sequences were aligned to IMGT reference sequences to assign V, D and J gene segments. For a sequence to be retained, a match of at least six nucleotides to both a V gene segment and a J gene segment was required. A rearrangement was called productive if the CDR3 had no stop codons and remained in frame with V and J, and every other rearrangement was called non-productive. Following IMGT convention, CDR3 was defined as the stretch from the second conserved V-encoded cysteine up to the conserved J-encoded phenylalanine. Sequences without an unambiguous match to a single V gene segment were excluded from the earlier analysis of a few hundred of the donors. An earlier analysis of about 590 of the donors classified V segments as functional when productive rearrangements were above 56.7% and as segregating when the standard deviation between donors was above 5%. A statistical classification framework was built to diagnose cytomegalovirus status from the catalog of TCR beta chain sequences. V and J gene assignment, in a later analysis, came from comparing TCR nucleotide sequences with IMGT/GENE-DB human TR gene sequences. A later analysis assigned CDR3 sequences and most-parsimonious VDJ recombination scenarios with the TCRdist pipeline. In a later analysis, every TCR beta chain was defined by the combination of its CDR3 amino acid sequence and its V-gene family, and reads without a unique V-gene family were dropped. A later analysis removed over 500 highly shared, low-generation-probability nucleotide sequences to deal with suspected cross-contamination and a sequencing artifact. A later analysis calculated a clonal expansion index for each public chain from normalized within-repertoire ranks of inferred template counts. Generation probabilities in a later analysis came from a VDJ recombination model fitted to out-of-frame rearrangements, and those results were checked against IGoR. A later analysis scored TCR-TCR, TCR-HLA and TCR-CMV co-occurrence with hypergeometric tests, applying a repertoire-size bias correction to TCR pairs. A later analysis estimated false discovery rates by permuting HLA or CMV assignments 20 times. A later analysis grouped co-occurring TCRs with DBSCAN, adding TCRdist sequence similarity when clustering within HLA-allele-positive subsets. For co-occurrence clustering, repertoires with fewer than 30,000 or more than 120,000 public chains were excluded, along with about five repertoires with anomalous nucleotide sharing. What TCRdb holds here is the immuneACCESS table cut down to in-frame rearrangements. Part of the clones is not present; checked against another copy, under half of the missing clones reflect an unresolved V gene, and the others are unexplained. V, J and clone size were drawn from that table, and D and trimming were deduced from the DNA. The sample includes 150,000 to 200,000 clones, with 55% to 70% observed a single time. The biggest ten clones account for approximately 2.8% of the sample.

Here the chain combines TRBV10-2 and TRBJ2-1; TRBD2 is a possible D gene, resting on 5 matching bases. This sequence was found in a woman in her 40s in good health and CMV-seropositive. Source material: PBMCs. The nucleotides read TGCGCCAGCAGTTCCAGCGGAAACAACTACAATGAGCAGTTCTTC. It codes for CASSSSGNNYNEQFF.